This passage covers 30 T cell receptor beta chains from one sample sequenced in a study of blood T cell repertoires in COVID-19. The data were produced by immunoSEQ multiplex PCR, yet TCRdb's version contains in-frame clones alone and is incomplete. Among 250,000 to 300,000 clones listed, around nine tenths were seen once. The sample was PBMCs or T cells enriched from blood (not recorded which). Every receptor here comes from a woman aged 55-69 years in a cohort exposed to, infected with or recovered from COVID-19 (not recorded which).

The chain couples TRBV9 to TRBJ2-7; D gene unclear. The CDR3 covers 14 residues. CDR1 is SGDLS and CDR2 is YYNGEE in the germline V gene. V was cut by 0 bases and J by 4 bases, with 11 bases left in between. In DNA, the CDR3 is TGTGCCAGCAGCGTAGAGGTGTCAGGTTACGAGCAGTACTTC. Translated: CASSVEVSGYEQYF.

The chain recombines TRBV7-2 with TRBJ2-5; 9 bases fit TRBD2. V lost 0 bases to trimming and J lost 1 base; unmatched junction nucleotides: 9. The CDR3 has 18 amino acids. CDR1 and CDR2 from the germline V gene are SGHTA and FQGNSA. CDR3 protein: CASSLAQGLAKPQETQYF. The DNA for the CDR3 is TGTGCCAGCAGCTTAGCGCAAGGACTAGCGAAACCCCAAGAGACCCAGTACTTC. The full variable domain, in which reference TRBV7-2 and TRBJ2-5 provide the parts outside the CDR3, is GAGVSQSPSNKVTEKGKDVELRCDPISGHTALYWYRQSLGQGLEFLIYFQGNSAPDKSGLPSDRFSAERTGGSVSTLTIQRTQQEDSAVYLCASSLAQGLAKPQETQYFGPGTRLLVL.

The chain joins TRBV19 to TRBJ1-2; D remains ambiguous. CDR1 and CDR2 from the germline V gene are LNHDA and SQIVND (reference sequence). CDR3 length: 15 amino acids. V was shortened by 3 bases and J by 3 bases, with 14 bases between the two germline ends. CDR3 in amino acids: CASSIVFGSYYGYTF. CDR3 DNA sequence: TGTGCCAGTAGTATTGTTTTCGGTAGCTACTATGGCTACACCTTC.

A single count supports this clone. The V gene is TRBV14, the J gene TRBJ2-5; 11 nucleotides match TRBD2. The CDR3 loop spans 15 amino acids. CDR1 is SGHDN and CDR2 is FVKESK in the germline V gene. After removal of 2 bases from V and 4 bases from J, the junction contained 3 bases not matched to a gene. Here the CDR3 reads CASSQNLAGGETQYF. In nucleotides, the CDR3 is TGTGCCAGCAGCCAAAACCTAGCGGGAGGAGAGACCCAGTACTTC.

This clone is a singleton in its sample. For the CDR3, the DNA is TGTGCCAGCAGTCGAGTAGGACAGGGTATCGGCAAAAACATTCAGTACTTC. It specifies CASSRVGQGIGKNIQYF. V and J are TRBV28 and TRBJ2-4; the match to TRBD1 covers 8 bases. With V trimmed by 5 bases and J by 3 bases, 12 bases remained unmatched. CDR1 MDHEN and CDR2 SYDVKM come from the germline V gene. This CDR3 is 17 amino acids long.

The gene calls are TRBV5-4 and TRBJ2-5; 9 nucleotides match TRBD1. The CDR3 sequence is 15 residues long. V shed 0 bases, J shed 4 bases, and the junction held 4 bases outside the gene matches. CDR1 SGHNT and CDR2 YYREEE come from the germline V gene (reference sequence). In DNA, the CDR3 is TGTGCCAGCAGCTTGGGGGACAGGGTCGGAGAGACCCAGTACTTC. This translates into CASSLGDRVGETQYF.

This clone has just a few counts. V gene TRBV5-4 combines with J gene TRBJ2-5, with D tentatively TRBD1 (6 bases). CDR1 is SGHNT, CDR2 YYREEE, per germline (reference sequence). V gave up 4 bases and J gave up 4 bases, with 14 bases separating them. This CDR3 has 14 residues. CDR3 sequence reads: CASSRNLQGETQYF. In nucleotides, the CDR3 is TGTGCCAGCAGCCGTAACCTACAGGGAGAGACCCAGTACTTC.

This clone appeared a single time. The chain links TRBV28 to TRBJ2-1; TRBD2 aligns across 9 bases. The V and J ends lost 6 bases and 4 bases, in that order; junction bases with no gene match: 7. The CDR3 has 15 amino acids. The germline V gene encodes CDR1 MDHEN and CDR2 SYDVKM. Here the CDR3 reads CASSPSGRSYNEQFF. For the CDR3, the DNA is TGTGCCAGCAGCCCCAGCGGGAGGAGTTACAATGAGCAGTTCTTC.

Worth noting for this clone: The sample holds other DNA sequences that translate to the same CDR3. The gene calls are TRBV18 and TRBJ2-7; 9 bases fit TRBD1. Trimming took 3 bases from V and 5 from J; bases not matched to a gene: 2. Germline loops: CDR1 KGHSH, CDR2 LQKENI. The CDR3 has 13 amino acids. CDR3 DNA: TGTGCCAGCTCACCCCGGACAGGGGACGAGCAGTACTTC. This codes for CASSPRTGDEQYF.

This clone has ten or more counts. V usage is TRBV28 and J usage is TRBJ2-4; 10 bases align to TRBD2. Germline V lookup: CDR1 MDHEN, CDR2 SYDVKM. Unmatched junction bases numbered 12, after V lost 5 bases and J lost 5 bases. This CDR3 spans 17 amino acids. The DNA of the CDR3 is TGTGCCAGCAGTACCCCGGTGGAGGGGACTAGCGAAAACATTCAGTACTTC. Amino acid sequence: CASSTPVEGTSENIQYF.

The rearrangement links TRBV4-2 to TRBJ2-2; TRBD1 might be the D (7 bases). The V and J ends lost 6 bases and 1 base respectively, with 15 bases between them. The CDR3 loop spans 16 amino acids. Germline CDR1 and CDR2: LGHNA and YNFKEQ. The CDR3 region is CASRINRGGNTGELFF. CDR3 sequence (DNA): TGTGCCAGCAGAATCAACAGGGGAGGGAACACCGGGGAGCTGTTTTTT.

A single count supports this clone. The J gene is TRBJ2-7, the V gene TRBV7-9; 11 bases are a match to TRBD1. The CDR3 has 16 amino acids. J lost 5 bases, V lost 10 bases, and 16 bases had no gene match. CDR1 SEHNR and CDR2 FQNEAQ come from the germline V gene (reference sequence). The CDR3 nucleotides read TGTGCCACCACCGGGGGGCGGGACAGGGGGTTTGACGAGCAGTACTTC. Translating gives CATTGGRDRGFDEQYF.

The gene calls are TRBV30 and TRBJ2-3; 7 bases align to TRBD1. V was pared by 0 bases and J by 4 bases, with 4 bases of the junction left unmatched. The germline CDR1 and CDR2 sequences are GTSNPN and SVGIG (reference sequence). The CDR3 is 14 residues long. DNA for the CDR3: TGTGCCTGGAGTGTACTACAGGGGTCAGATACGCAGTATTTT. This translates into CAWSVLQGSDTQYF.

V and J are TRBV24-1 and TRBJ2-1, with 8 positions matching TRBD2. The J segment lost 2 bases and the V segment lost 9 bases, leaving 14 bases of the junction unmatched. The CDR3 extends over 17 amino acids. Germline values: CDR1 KGHDR, CDR2 SFDVKD. As DNA, the CDR3 is TGTGCCACCCGACCCGGTGAGCCACTAGCGGCCTACAATGAGCAGTTCTTC. This codes for CATRPGEPLAAYNEQFF.

This chain links TRBV4-1 with TRBJ2-3; 10 bases match TRBD2. Germline CDR1 and CDR2: MGHRA and YSYEKL. J was trimmed by 4 bases and V by 4 bases; bases with no gene match: 8. The CDR3 runs 16 residues. The CDR3 region is CASSREVSGRSDTQYF. CDR3 in DNA: TGCGCCAGCAGCCGGGAAGTTAGCGGGAGGTCAGATACGCAGTATTTT.

V and J are TRBV11-2 and TRBJ1-6, with a weak D call TRBD1 (5 bases). Trimming stripped 2 bases from V and 7 bases from J, with 12 bases between. The CDR3 spans 15 residues. Per germline, CDR1 SGHAT and CDR2 FQNNGV. The CDR3 is CASSLSDSSNSPLHF. DNA for the CDR3: TGTGCCAGCAGCTTAAGCGACAGCTCAAATTCACCCCTCCACTTT.

The gene calls are TRBV5-6 and TRBJ2-7, with 11 bases fitting TRBD1. Per the germline V gene, CDR1 is SGHDT and CDR2 is YYEEEE. The CDR3 consists of 16 residues. J lost 2 bases, V lost 4 bases, and 8 bases had no gene match. The chain's CDR3 is CASSTGTGGYTYEQYF. CDR3 sequence (DNA): TGTGCCAGCAGCACGGGGACAGGGGGTTATACCTACGAGCAGTACTTC. The variable domain in full, completed from reference TRBV5-6 and TRBJ2-7, reads DAGVTQSPTHLIKTRGQQVTLRCSPKSGHDTVSWYQQALGQGPQFIFQYYEEEERQRGNFPDRFSGHQFPNYSSELNVNALLLGDSALYLCASSTGTGGYTYEQYFGPGTRLTVT.

The chain couples TRBV12-3 or TRBV12-4 to TRBJ1-5; 9 bases are shared with TRBD1. The ends lost 6 bases at V and 7 bases at J; junction bases unmatched: 4. The CDR3 runs to 13 residues. The CDR3 DNA reads as TGTGCCAGCAGGGGGGACAGGGCACAGCCCCAGCATTTT. It encodes CASRGDRAQPQHF.

J is TRBJ2-7 and V is TRBV7-9; 9 nucleotides line up with TRBD1. Per germline, CDR1 SEHNR and CDR2 FQNEAQ (reference sequence). Germline trimming cut 5 bases from V and 4 bases from J; bases unmatched to any gene: 3. The CDR3 spans 13 residues. The CDR3 DNA sequence: TGTGCCAGCAGCCGCGGACAGGGGTACGAGCAGTACTTC. Its translation is CASSRGQGYEQYF. The variable domain in full, completed from reference TRBV7-9 and TRBJ2-7, reads DTGVSQNPRHKITKRGQNVTFRCDPISEHNRLYWYRQTLGQGPEFLTYFQNEAQLEKSRLLSDRFSAERPKGSFSTLEIQRTEQGDSAMYLCASSRGQGYEQYFGPGTRLTVT.

The chain has TRBV20-1 and TRBJ2-1; 10 bases match TRBD2. V was clipped by 3 bases and J by 5 bases; unmatched bases: 10. Germline V gene lookup returns CDR1 DFQATT and CDR2 SNEGSKA (reference sequence). This CDR3 contains 16 residues. CDR3 DNA sequence: TGCAGTGCTAGTCGGGTTTTAGCGGGAGGTGACAATGAGCAGTTCTTC. The encoded protein is CSASRVLAGGDNEQFF.

The gene calls are TRBV3-1 (or the pseudogene TRBV3-2) and TRBJ2-7, with 8 positions matching TRBD2. The ends lost 4 bases at V and 3 bases at J; junction bases unmatched: 2. CDR1 is LGHDT, CDR2 YNNKEL, per germline (reference sequence). This CDR3 is 13 amino acids long. In DNA, the CDR3 is TGTGCCAGCAGCCGGACTAGCAGCTACGAGCAGTACTTC. It is translated as CASSRTSSYEQYF.

A single count supports this clone. The genes are TRBV5-1 and TRBJ2-5; 9 nucleotides agree with TRBD1. J gave up 4 bases and V 1 base, and 2 bases lay outside the gene matches. The germline CDR1 and CDR2 sequences are SGHRS and YFSETQ. The CDR3 contains 14 residues. In DNA, the CDR3 is TGCGCCAGCAGCTTGTCGACAGGGGGAGAGACCCAGTACTTC. Its protein is CASSLSTGGETQYF.

This chain uses TRBV24-1 with TRBJ1-2; TRBD1 is a possible D gene (6 bases). CDR1 is KGHDR, CDR2 SFDVKD, per germline. This CDR3 is built from 15 residues. Trimming stripped 2 bases from V and 7 bases from J, with 16 bases between. The CDR3 DNA is TGTGCCACCAGTGATTCAAGAACAGGGACGAGTGGCTACACCTTC. Protein: CATSDSRTGTSGYTF.

This rearrangement joins TRBV5-4 to TRBJ1-2, with 7 bases lining up with TRBD1. The CDR3 is 14 amino acids. V lost 0 bases and J lost 4; bases outside the gene matches: 3. Per the germline V gene, CDR1 is SGHNT and CDR2 is YYREEE (reference sequence). The CDR3 protein is CASSLAGGLYGYTF. The CDR3 region has the DNA TGTGCCAGCAGCTTGGCAGGGGGGCTCTATGGCTACACCTTC.

The gene calls are TRBV7-8 and TRBJ1-2; D might be TRBD1 (5 bases). Per the germline V gene, CDR1 is SGHVS and CDR2 is FQNEAQ. The CDR3 is 14 amino acids. V was trimmed by 3 bases and J by 4 bases, leaving 12 bases between them. The CDR3 here is CASSFPGLSYGYTF. The CDR3 DNA reads as TGTGCCAGCAGCTTCCCGGGACTGAGCTATGGCTACACCTTC.

The J gene is TRBJ2-1, the V gene TRBV3-1 (or the pseudogene TRBV3-2), with D possibly TRBD2 on 5 matching bases. Germline V gene sequence: CDR1 LGHDT, CDR2 YNNKEL (reference sequence). The CDR3 totals 12 residues. Trimming stripped 3 bases from V and 5 bases from J, with 5 bases between. CDR3 loop: CASSQTNNEQFF. The CDR3 DNA reads as TGTGCCAGCAGCCAGACTAACAATGAGCAGTTCTTC.

The gene calls are TRBV4-1 and TRBJ2-3, with TRBD1 matching 8 bases. The CDR3 contains 15 residues. The trim removed 1 base at V and 4 bases at J, leaving 4 bases unmatched. Germline assignment: CDR1 MGHRA and CDR2 YSYEKL. The CDR3 loop reads CASSQATGVADTQYF. The CDR3 nucleotides are TGCGCCAGCAGCCAAGCGACAGGGGTGGCAGATACGCAGTATTTT.

V gene TRBV27 combines with J gene TRBJ2-1; possible D gene TRBD1, 6 bases. V lost 3 bases and J lost 4, with 10 bases in between. CDR3 size: 14 residues. Germline V gene data show CDR1 as MNHEY and CDR2 as SMNVEV (reference sequence). CDR3 sequence: CASSFPGQYNEQFF. DNA for the CDR3: TGTGCCAGCAGTTTCCCGGGACAATACAATGAGCAGTTCTTC.

V is TRBV18 and J is TRBJ1-1; D gene unclear. V was clipped by 5 bases and J by 1 base, with 14 bases between them. The CDR3 totals 15 residues. In germline, CDR1 is KGHSH, CDR2 LQKENI. CDR3 sequence reads: CASSGEVLGNTEAFF. The CDR3 DNA is TGTGCCAGCTCAGGGGAGGTCCTCGGGAACACTGAAGCTTTCTTT. The whole variable domain, filled in from reference TRBV18 and TRBJ1-1, reads NAGVMQNPRHLVRRRGQEARLRCSPMKGHSHVYWYRQLPEEGLKFMVYLQKENIIDESGMPKERFSAEFPKEGPSILRIQQVVRGDSAAYFCASSGEVLGNTEAFFGQGTRLTVV.

The chain joins TRBV11-2 to TRBJ2-5, with 7 positions matching TRBD1. Germline CDR1 SGHAT, CDR2 FQNNGV. This CDR3 comprises 16 residues. V lost 0 bases, J lost 4 bases, and 8 bases stayed unmatched. The CDR3 sequence: CASSLDGQAAGETQYF. CDR3 DNA: TGTGCCAGCAGCTTAGATGGACAGGCGGCGGGAGAGACCCAGTACTTC. Full variable domain (rest looked up from reference TRBV11-2 and TRBJ2-5): EAGVAQSPRYKIIEKRQSVAFWCNPISGHATLYWYQQILGQGPKLLIQFQNNGVVDDSQLPKDRFSAERLKGVDSTLKIQPAKLEDSAVYLCASSLDGQAAGETQYFGPGTRLLVL.